The clone carrying this TCR beta chain was counted at least ten times. Each CDR3 protein gets one entry after TCRdb re-called the PCR reads with MiXCR. The sample includes roughly 8,000 distinct CDR3 sequences, around an eighth seen only once; the top ten take 15% to 20%. The data derive from a study of CXCR3 chemokines and chemotherapy response in bladder cancer. V was clipped by 0 bases and J by 0 bases, with 1 base between them. Germline-derived CDR1 and CDR2 are LGHNT and FRNRAP. CDR3 length: 13 residues. The material was obtained from a patient whose treatment included neoadjuvant chemotherapy. The chain uses TRBV12-5 and TRBJ2-3; D is unclear. The TCR sequence derives from a human donor with bladder cancer that responded to neoadjuvant chemotherapy. The CDR3 here is CASGLVSTDTQYF. The CDR3 bases are TGTGCTAGTGGTTTGGTAAGCACAGATACGCAGTATTTT.